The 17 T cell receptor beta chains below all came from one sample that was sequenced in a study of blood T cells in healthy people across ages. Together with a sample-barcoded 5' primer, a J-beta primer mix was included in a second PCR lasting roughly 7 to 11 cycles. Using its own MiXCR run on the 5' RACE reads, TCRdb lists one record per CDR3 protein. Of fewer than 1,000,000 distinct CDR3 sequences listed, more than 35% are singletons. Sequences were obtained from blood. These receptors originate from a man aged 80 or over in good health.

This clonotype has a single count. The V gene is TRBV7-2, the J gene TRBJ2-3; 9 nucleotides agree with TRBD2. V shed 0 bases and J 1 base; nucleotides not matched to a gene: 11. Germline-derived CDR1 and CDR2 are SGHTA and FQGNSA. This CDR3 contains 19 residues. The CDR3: CASSLARGSGRIRTDTQYF. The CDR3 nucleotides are TGTGCCAGCAGCTTAGCGCGGGGTAGCGGGAGAATTCGCACAGATACGCAGTATTTT.

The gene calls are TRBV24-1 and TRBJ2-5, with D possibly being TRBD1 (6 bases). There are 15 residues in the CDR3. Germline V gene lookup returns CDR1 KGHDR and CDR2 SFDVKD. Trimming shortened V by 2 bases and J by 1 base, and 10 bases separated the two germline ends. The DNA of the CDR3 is TGTGCCACCAGTGATTGGACGACAGGCCAAGAGACCCAGTACTTC. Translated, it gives CATSDWTTGQETQYF.

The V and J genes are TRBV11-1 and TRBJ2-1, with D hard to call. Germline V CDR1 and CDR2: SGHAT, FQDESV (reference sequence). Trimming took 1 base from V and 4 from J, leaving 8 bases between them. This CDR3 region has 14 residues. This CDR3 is CASSLVAPYNEQFF. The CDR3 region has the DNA TGTGCCAGCAGCTTAGTCGCCCCTTACAATGAGCAGTTCTTC.

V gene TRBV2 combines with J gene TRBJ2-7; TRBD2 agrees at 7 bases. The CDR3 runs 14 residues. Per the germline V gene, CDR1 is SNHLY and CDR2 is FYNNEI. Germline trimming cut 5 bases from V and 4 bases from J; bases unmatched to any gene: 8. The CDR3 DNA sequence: TGTGCCAGCAGTTGGGGGGGGTCCTTATACGAGCAGTACTTC. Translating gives CASSWGGSLYEQYF.

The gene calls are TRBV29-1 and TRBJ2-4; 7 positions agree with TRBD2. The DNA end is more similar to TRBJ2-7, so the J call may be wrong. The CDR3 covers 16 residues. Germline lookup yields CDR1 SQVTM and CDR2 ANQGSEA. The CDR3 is CSVAGRGRATTYEQYF. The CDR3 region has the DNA TGCAGCGTTGCTGGCCGGGGGAGGGCGACCACCTACGAGCAGTACTTC.

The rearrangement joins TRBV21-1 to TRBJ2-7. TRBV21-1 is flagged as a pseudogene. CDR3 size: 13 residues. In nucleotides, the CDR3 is TGTGCCAGCAGCAAAGCGCCTGGTTGGGAGCAGTACTTC. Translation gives CASSKAPGWEQYF.

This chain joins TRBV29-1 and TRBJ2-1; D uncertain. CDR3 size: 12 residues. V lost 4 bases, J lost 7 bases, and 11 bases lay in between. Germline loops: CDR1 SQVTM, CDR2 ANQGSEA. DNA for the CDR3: TGCAGCGTTGGCTTGTATCTAAATGAGCAGTTCTTC. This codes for CSVGLYLNEQFF.

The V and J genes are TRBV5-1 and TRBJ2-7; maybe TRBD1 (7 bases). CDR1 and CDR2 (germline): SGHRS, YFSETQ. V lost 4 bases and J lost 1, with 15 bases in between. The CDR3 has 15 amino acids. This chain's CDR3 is CASSPGDSRSYEQYF. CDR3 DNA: TGCGCCAGCAGCCCGGGGGACAGTAGATCCTACGAGCAGTACTTC.

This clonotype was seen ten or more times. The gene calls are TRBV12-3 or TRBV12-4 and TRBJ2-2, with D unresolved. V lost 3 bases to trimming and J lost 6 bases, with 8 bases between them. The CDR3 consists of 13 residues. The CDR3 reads CASSFGNPGELFF. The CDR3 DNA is TGTGCCAGCAGTTTTGGAAACCCCGGGGAGCTGTTTTTT.

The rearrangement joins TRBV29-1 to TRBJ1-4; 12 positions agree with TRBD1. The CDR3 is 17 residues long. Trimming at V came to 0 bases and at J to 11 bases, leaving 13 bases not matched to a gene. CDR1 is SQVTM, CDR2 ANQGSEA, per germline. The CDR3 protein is CSVEDLRDRGRSGKLFF. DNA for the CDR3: TGCAGCGTTGAAGATCTTAGGGACAGGGGGCGCTCGGGGAAACTGTTTTTT.

The CDR3 reads CSVEYRDSTDTQYF. In nucleotides, the CDR3 is TGCAGCGTTGAATATCGGGACAGCACAGATACGCAGTATTTT. The rearrangement joins TRBV29-1 to TRBJ2-3; D tentatively fits TRBD1 or TRBD2 (5 bases each). The germline CDR1 and CDR2 sequences are SQVTM and ANQGSEA. CDR3 size: 14 residues. V was cut by 2 bases and J by 0 bases, with 9 bases left in between.

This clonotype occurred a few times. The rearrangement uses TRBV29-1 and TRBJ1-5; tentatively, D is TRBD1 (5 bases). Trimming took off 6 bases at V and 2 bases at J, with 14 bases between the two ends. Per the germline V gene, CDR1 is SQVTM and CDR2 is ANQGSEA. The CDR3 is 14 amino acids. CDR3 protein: CSVAGGRGNQPQHF. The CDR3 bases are TGCAGCGTGGCGGGGGGACGCGGCAATCAGCCCCAGCATTTT.

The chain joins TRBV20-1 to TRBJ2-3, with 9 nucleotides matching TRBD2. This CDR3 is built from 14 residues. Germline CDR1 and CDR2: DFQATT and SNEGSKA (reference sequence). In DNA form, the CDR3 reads TGCAGCTCGCGGGAGGGACGCAGCACAGATACGCAGTATTTT. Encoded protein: CSSREGRSTDTQYF.

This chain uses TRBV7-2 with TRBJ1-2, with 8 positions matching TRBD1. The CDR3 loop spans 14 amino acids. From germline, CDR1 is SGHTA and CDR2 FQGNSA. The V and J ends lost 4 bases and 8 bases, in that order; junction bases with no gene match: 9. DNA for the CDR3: TGTGCCAGCAGCTCCGCAGGGGGCTTTGGGGGCTACACCTTC. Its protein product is CASSSAGGFGGYTF.

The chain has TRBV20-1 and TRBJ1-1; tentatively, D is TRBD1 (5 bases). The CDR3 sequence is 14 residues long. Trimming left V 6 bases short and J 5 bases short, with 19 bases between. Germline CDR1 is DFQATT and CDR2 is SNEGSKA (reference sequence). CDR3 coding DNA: TGCAGTGCGCAAAGGGGCCCCCTGGGGACTGAAGCTTTCTTT. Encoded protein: CSAQRGPLGTEAFF.

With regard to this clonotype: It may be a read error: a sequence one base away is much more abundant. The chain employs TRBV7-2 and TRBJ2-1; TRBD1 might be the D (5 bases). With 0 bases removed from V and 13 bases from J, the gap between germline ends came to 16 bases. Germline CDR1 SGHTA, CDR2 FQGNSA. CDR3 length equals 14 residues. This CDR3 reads CASSLAGAAETQFF. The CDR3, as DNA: TGTGCCAGCAGCTTAGCAGGGGCGGCGGAGACCCAGTTCTTC.

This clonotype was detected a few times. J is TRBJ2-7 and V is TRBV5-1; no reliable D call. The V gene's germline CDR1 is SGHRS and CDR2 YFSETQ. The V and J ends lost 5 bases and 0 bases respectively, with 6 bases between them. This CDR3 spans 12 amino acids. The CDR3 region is CASRADSYEQYF. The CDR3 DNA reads TGCGCCAGCAGGGCTGACTCCTACGAGCAGTACTTC.